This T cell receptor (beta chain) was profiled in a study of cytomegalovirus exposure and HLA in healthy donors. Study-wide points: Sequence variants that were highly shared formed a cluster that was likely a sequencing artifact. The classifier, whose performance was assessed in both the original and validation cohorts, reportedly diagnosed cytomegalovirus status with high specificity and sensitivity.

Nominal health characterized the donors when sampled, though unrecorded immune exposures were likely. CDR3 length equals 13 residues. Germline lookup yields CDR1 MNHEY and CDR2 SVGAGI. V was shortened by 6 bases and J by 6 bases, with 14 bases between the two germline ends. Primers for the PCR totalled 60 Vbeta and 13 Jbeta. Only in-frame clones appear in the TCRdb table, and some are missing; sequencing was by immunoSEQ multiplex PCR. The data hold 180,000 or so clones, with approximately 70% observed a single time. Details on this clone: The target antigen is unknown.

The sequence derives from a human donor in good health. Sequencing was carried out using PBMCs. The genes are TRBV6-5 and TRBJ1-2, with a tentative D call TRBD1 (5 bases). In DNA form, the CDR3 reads TGTGCCAGCAGCCACGGGCGCAGGGATGGCTACACCTTC. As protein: CASSHGRRDGYTF.